Presented here are 18 T cell receptor beta chains from one specimen sequenced in a study of T cells in Graves' hyperthyroidism and ophthalmopathy. Template material for amplifying TCR beta CDR3 regions consisted of RNA transcripts. Carried out on the TCR CDR3, a first-round RT-PCR used the HTBI primer set. TCRdb itself ran the multiplex PCR reads through MiXCR, one entry per CDR3 protein. The sample yields approximately 420,000 distinct CDR3 sequences, roughly 13% seen once. The sample was blood. The receptors come from a woman in her late teens or twenties with Graves' hyperthyroidism.

There are many counts of this clonotype. V usage is TRBV7-3 and J usage is TRBJ2-1; 7 bases map to TRBD2. V lost 5 bases to trimming and J lost 9 bases; unmatched junction nucleotides: 7. The germline V gene encodes CDR1 SGHTA and CDR2 FQGTGA. The CDR3 has 13 amino acids. The CDR3 DNA reads TGTGCCAGCAGCCCCGGGACTATCGGTGAGCAGTTCTTC. This codes for CASSPGTIGEQFF.

This clonotype was detected ten times or more. The V gene is TRBV10-1, the J gene TRBJ2-5; no reliable D call. V dropped 3 bases and J dropped 4 bases, with 9 bases sitting between them. Germline V gives CDR1 WNHNN, CDR2 SYGVQD (reference sequence). CDR3 length: 13 amino acids. CDR3 residues: CASSEPGRETQYF. The CDR3 DNA is TGCGCCAGCAGTGAACCGGGCAGAGAGACCCAGTACTTC.

The chain carries TRBV7-2 and TRBJ2-3; 10 nucleotides agree with TRBD2. In germline, CDR1 is SGHTA, CDR2 FQGNSA. The V gene end was trimmed by 5 bases and the J gene end by 2 bases; junction bases not matched to a gene: 10. The CDR3 covers 17 residues. CDR3 nucleotide sequence: TGTGCCAGCAGCCGGGTACAGGGACTAGCGTACACAGATACGCAGTATTTT. This encodes CASSRVQGLAYTDTQYF. Full variable domain (missing parts from reference TRBV7-2 and TRBJ2-3): GAGVSQSPSNKVTEKGKDVELRCDPISGHTALYWYRQSLGQGLEFLIYFQGNSAPDKSGLPSDRFSAERTGGSVSTLTIQRTQQEDSAVYLCASSRVQGLAYTDTQYFGPGTRLTVL.

In its sample, this clonotype was seen many times. V is TRBV7-3 and J is TRBJ2-1; 10 bases match TRBD1. From germline, CDR1 is SGHTA and CDR2 FQGTGA. This CDR3 is 16 amino acids long. J was trimmed by 6 bases and V by 4 bases; bases with no gene match: 9. This CDR3 reads CASSSPGTGDRNEQFF. For the CDR3, the DNA is TGTGCCAGCAGCTCCCCCGGGACAGGGGACCGCAATGAGCAGTTCTTC. Combining the CDR3 with reference TRBV7-3 and TRBJ2-1 gives the whole variable domain GAGVSQTPSNKVTEKGKYVELRCDPISGHTALYWYRQSLGQGPEFLIYFQGTGAADDSGLPNDRFFAVRPEGSVSTLKIQRTERGDSAVYLCASSSPGTGDRNEQFFGPGTRLTVL.

This clonotype was counted many times. V usage is TRBV20-1 and J usage is TRBJ2-3; 11 bases are a match to TRBD2. The CDR3 sequence is 16 residues long. Unmatched junction bases numbered 8, after V lost 4 bases and J lost 2 bases. Per the germline V gene, CDR1 is DFQATT and CDR2 is SNEGSKA (reference sequence). CDR3 loop: CSANTGTSGITDTQYF. CDR3 DNA sequence: TGCAGTGCTAACACCGGGACTAGCGGAATCACAGATACGCAGTATTTT.

The V call is TRBV9, the J call TRBJ2-1; possibly TRBD1 or TRBD2 for D (6 bases each). The V gene lost 2 bases and the J gene lost 9 bases, with 21 bases spanning the gap. This CDR3 has 16 amino acids. CDR1 SGDLS and CDR2 YYNGEE come from the germline V gene. The CDR3, as DNA: TGTGCCAGCAGCGTTAACAGGGAGGAGGCGGCACCTGAGCAGTTCTTC. Encoded protein: CASSVNREEAAPEQFF.

This clonotype was observed many times. The V gene is TRBV28, the J gene TRBJ2-7; tentative D call: TRBD2 (5 bases). V gave up 3 bases and J gave up 5 bases, with 17 bases separating them. The germline V gene has CDR1 MDHEN and CDR2 SYDVKM. This CDR3 contains 15 residues. The chain's CDR3 is CASSFLREGADEQYF. The CDR3 nucleotides read TGTGCCAGCAGTTTTTTAAGAGAGGGAGCGGACGAGCAGTACTTC. Full variable domain (rest looked up from reference TRBV28 and TRBJ2-7): DVKVTQSSRYLVKRTGEKVFLECVQDMDHENMFWYRQDPGLGLRLIYFSYDVKMKEKGDIPEGYSVSREKKERFSLILESASTNQTSMYLCASSFLREGADEQYFGPGTRLTVT.

Ten or more counts support this clonotype. The rearrangement uses TRBV5-6 and TRBJ2-1; 9 bases agree with TRBD1. From germline, CDR1 is SGHDT and CDR2 YYEEEE. The CDR3 consists of 17 residues. V was clipped by 3 bases and J by 6 bases; unmatched bases: 13. DNA for the CDR3: TGTGCCAGCAGCTCGCTGCGGGGACAGGGACGGCTCAATGAGCAGTTCTTC. Translating gives CASSSLRGQGRLNEQFF.

This clonotype occurred a few times. This chain connects TRBV3-1 to TRBJ1-1; possible D gene TRBD1, 6 bases. This CDR3 spans 15 amino acids. V lost 11 bases and J lost 1, with 20 bases in between. The germline CDR1 and CDR2 sequences are LGHDT and YNNKEL (reference sequence). The CDR3 DNA follows: TGTGCCGGTCTACTGACTTACAGGGCGAACACTGAAGCTTTCTTT. Translation: CAGLLTYRANTEAFF.

This clonotype was recorded a few times. This rearrangement joins TRBV27 to TRBJ2-1; D is undetermined. Germline CDR1 reads MNHEY; CDR2 reads SMNVEV (reference sequence). There are 14 residues in the CDR3. V shed 5 bases and J shed 7 bases, with 15 bases lying between them. In nucleotides, the CDR3 is TGTGCCAGCAGTAAGCTTGATTTGGGGAATGAGCAGTTCTTC. It yields the protein CASSKLDLGNEQFF.

This clonotype has at least ten counts. The J gene is TRBJ2-3, the V gene TRBV27; 8 positions agree with TRBD1. Trimming at V came to 4 bases and at J to 4 bases, leaving 7 bases not matched to a gene. The CDR3 spans 15 residues. The germline gives CDR1 MNHEY, CDR2 SMNVEV (reference sequence). The CDR3: CASSYPRGRSDTQYF. The CDR3 region has the DNA TGTGCCAGCAGTTATCCCAGGGGGCGCTCAGATACGCAGTATTTT.

This clonotype appeared a few times. A much bigger clone sits one base away, suggesting this may be a read error. As the CDR3 is not closed by the conserved phenylalanine or tryptophan, this likely results from a read error. The chain joins TRBV28 to TRBJ2-5, with a possible D match to TRBD1 (5 bases). The CDR3 covers 13 residues. The germline V gene has CDR1 MDHEN and CDR2 SYDVKM. V was trimmed by 2 bases and J by 3 bases, leaving 7 bases between them. CDR3 DNA: TGTGCCAGCAGTTTAGTGACAGAAGAGACCCAGTACCTC. Its protein is CASSLVTEETQYL.

The sample holds many counts of this clonotype. The CDR3 DNA follows: TGTGCCAGCAGACAGACTAGCGGGAACCCCACAGATACGCAGTATTTT. This encodes CASRQTSGNPTDTQYF. The V call is TRBV12-3 or TRBV12-4, the J call TRBJ2-3; 11 positions match TRBD2. With 6 bases clipped from V and 2 bases from J, the junction kept 7 bases outside the gene matches. This CDR3 is built from 16 residues.

This clonotype was recorded a few times. J is TRBJ2-5 and V is TRBV12-3 or TRBV12-4; a weak D match, TRBD1 (6 bases). The V and J ends lost 6 bases and 4 bases respectively, with 12 bases between them. The CDR3 runs 13 residues. CDR3 DNA sequence: TGTGCCAGCAGAGACGTAGGGGGAGAGACCCAGTACTTC. Protein sequence: CASRDVGGETQYF.

There are many counts of this clonotype. The chain is built from TRBV3-1 and TRBJ2-5, with 13 bases matching TRBD2. The CDR3 runs to 13 residues. Germline-derived CDR1 and CDR2 are LGHDT and YNNKEL (reference sequence). The trim removed 5 bases at V and 13 bases at J, leaving 7 bases unmatched. CDR3 nucleotide sequence: TGTGCCAGCAGCGAGAGGACTAGCGGGAGCCGGTACTTC. This encodes CASSERTSGSRYF.

This sequence joins TRBV19 and TRBJ1-5; weak D call: TRBD1 (5 bases). This CDR3 comprises 14 residues. V lost 3 bases and J 7 bases, leaving 13 bases between the germline ends. Germline CDR1 reads LNHDA; CDR2 reads SQIVND (reference sequence). The CDR3: CASSIPGLNQPQHF. CDR3 sequence (DNA): TGTGCCAGTAGTATCCCAGGGTTAAACCAGCCCCAGCATTTT.

On this clonotype itself: Given a much more abundant clone one base away, this may be a read error. The chain combines TRBV30 with TRBJ2-2; TRBD1 is a possible D gene (5 bases). The germline V gene encodes CDR1 GTSNPN and CDR2 SVGIG (reference sequence). The CDR3 totals 18 residues. Between the trimmed V and J ends, which lost 2 bases and 6 bases, there was a span of 25 bases. CDR3 nucleotide sequence: TGTGCCTGGAGTCGAACCCCAGGGCTAAACAGGTGGGCCGGGGAGCTGTTTTTT. This sequence encodes CAWSRTPGLNRWAGELFF.

This clonotype has ten or more counts. The chain employs TRBV27 and TRBJ2-1; 10 bases map to TRBD1. The CDR3 has 14 residues. The J segment lost 12 bases and the V segment lost 4 bases, leaving 9 bases of the junction unmatched. CDR1 is MNHEY, CDR2 SMNVEV, per germline (reference sequence). The CDR3 spells CASSSWDRGGRQFF. The CDR3 nucleotides are TGTGCCAGCAGTTCGTGGGACAGGGGCGGCCGGCAGTTCTTC.